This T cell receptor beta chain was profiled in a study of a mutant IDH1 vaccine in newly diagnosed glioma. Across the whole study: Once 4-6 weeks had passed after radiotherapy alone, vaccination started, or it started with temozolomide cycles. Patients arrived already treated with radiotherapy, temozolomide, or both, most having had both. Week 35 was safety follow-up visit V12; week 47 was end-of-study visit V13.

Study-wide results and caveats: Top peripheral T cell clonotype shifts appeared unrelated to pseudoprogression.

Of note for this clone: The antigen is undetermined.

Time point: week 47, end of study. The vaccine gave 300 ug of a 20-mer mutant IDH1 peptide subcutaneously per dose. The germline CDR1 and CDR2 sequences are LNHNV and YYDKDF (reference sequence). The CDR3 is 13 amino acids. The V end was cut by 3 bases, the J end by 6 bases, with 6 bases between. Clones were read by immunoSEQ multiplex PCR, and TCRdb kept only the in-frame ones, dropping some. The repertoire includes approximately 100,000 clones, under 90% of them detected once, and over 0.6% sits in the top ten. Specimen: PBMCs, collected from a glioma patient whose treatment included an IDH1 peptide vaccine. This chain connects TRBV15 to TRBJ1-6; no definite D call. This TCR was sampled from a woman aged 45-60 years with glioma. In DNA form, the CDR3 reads TGTGCCACCAGCAGGGAGGGTAATTCACCCCTCCACTTT. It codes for CATSREGNSPLHF.